This T cell receptor beta chain was identified during a study of cytomegalovirus exposure and HLA in healthy donors. Whole-study context: The Caucasian-associated ancestry cluster held 80% to 90% of 300 to 450 genotyped donors. Overall study results and limits: Links to common viral pathogens appeared, in a later analysis, for several of the most significant clusters.

The V gene's germline CDR1 is LGHNA and CDR2 YNFKEQ. V lost 1 base to trimming and J lost 0 bases, with 15 bases between them. The CDR3 loop spans 18 amino acids. In the case of this clone: Its antigen is unknown.

The primer mix had 60 Vbeta and 13 Jbeta primers. TCRdb's copy holds only in-frame clones and misses some; the assay was immunoSEQ multiplex PCR. The sample lists roughly 160,000 clones, approximately 88% occurring once. Material for sequencing was PBMCs. The chain links TRBV4-2 to TRBJ1-4, with D tentatively TRBD1 (6 bases). The sequence was collected from a man aged 30 to 45 in good health and CMV-seronegative. The CDR3 bases are TGTGCCAGCAGCCAAGCGACGGGGGGGCGGTCAACTAATGAAAAACTGTTTTTT. Protein product: CASSQATGGRSTNEKLFF.